This T cell receptor beta chain is from a study of blood T cells in healthy people across ages. Per sample, a minimum of 6 million PBMCs were isolated. There were at least 6 micrograms of total RNA extracted from every sample. A sample-barcoded 5' primer and a J-beta primer mix were used in a second PCR of roughly 6 to 11 cycles. No fewer than 2.5 million CDR3-containing paired-end reads came from each sample. One entry per CDR3 protein results from TCRdb running MiXCR on the 5' RACE reads. The table shows around 1.5 million distinct CDR3 sequences, with around 55% occurring only once. Remarks on this clonotype: What it binds is not known.

Study-level points and caveats: Strong correlation existed between TCR beta diversity and naive T cell percentage.

Germline V lookup: CDR1 MNHEY, CDR2 SVGAGI. The CDR3 consists of 13 residues. The specimen was blood. The gene calls are TRBV6-5 and TRBJ2-4; TRBD1 agrees at 7 bases. The end of the DNA is better explained by TRBJ2-7, so the J call may be wrong. The clonotype comes from a man aged 18 to 30 in good health. The CDR3 spells CASSDRVGGEQYF. CDR3 coding DNA: TGTGCCAGCAGTGACAGGGTTGGTGGCGAGCAGTACTTC.